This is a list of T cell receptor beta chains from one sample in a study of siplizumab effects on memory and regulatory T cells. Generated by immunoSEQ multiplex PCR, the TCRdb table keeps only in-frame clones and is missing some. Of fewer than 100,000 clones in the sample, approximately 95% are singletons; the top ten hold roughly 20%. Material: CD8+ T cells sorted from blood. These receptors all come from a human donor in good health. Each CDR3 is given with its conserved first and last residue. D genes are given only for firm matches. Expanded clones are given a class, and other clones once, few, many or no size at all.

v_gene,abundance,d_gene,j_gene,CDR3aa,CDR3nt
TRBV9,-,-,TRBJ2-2,CASSVGGGPSGELFF,TGTGCCAGCAGCGTAGGCGGAGGGCCATCCGGGGAGCTGTTTTTT
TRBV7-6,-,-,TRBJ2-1,CASSLPSVEQFF,TGTGCCAGCAGCTTACCTAGCGTTGAGCAGTTCTTC
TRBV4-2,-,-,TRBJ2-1,CASSFSSYNEQFF,TGTGCCAGCAGCTTCAGCTCCTACAATGAGCAGTTCTTC
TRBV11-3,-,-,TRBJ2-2,CASSHQPHRANTGELFF,TGTGCCAGCAGCCACCAACCCCACAGGGCGAACACCGGGGAGCTGTTTTTT
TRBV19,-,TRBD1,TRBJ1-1,CASRDRGTEAFF,TGTGCCAGCCGGGACAGGGGTACTGAAGCTTTCTTT
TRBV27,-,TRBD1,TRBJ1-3,CASSIPRQGANVTIYF,TGTGCCAGCAGTATACCTCGACAGGGGGCGAACGTCACCATATATTTT
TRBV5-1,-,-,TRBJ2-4,CASSFVTGLVKNIQYF,TGCGCCAGCAGCTTCGTCACAGGGCTTGTCAAAAACATTCAGTACTTC
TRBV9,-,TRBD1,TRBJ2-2,CASSTRRQGLGTGELFF,TGTGCCAGCAGCACCCGACGACAGGGATTGGGCACCGGGGAGCTGTTTTTT
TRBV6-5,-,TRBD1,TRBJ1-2,CASSEDRANYGYTF,TGTGCCAGCAGTGAAGACAGGGCTAACTATGGCTACACCTTC
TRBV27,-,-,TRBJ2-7,CASSHSAGSLNYEQYF,TGTGCCAGCAGTCATTCGGCCGGGAGTTTAAACTACGAGCAGTACTTC
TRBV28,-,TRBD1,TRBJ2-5,CASRSGTGVLQETQYF,TGTGCCAGCAGGTCCGGGACAGGGGTCCTCCAAGAGACCCAGTACTTC
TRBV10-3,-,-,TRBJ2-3,CAISDPAAASQDTQYF,TGTGCCATCAGTGATCCTGCAGCGGCTAGCCAGGATACGCAGTATTTT
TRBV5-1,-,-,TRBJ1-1,CASSAGPIDTEAFF,TGCGCCAGCAGCGCGGGACCAATCGACACTGAAGCTTTCTTT
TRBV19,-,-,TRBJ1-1,CASREEGYTEAFF,TGTGCCAGTAGGGAGGAGGGATACACTGAAGCTTTCTTT
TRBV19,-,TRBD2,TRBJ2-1,CASSLTSGRGNEQFF,TGTGCCAGTAGCCTGACTAGCGGGAGGGGCAATGAGCAGTTCTTC
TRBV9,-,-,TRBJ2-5,CASSPSPGQETQYF,TGTGCCAGCAGCCCAAGCCCCGGACAAGAGACCCAGTACTTC
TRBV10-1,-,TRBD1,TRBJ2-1,CASSDRTGPSYNEQFF,TGCGCCAGCAGTGACCGGACAGGCCCCTCCTACAATGAGCAGTTCTTC
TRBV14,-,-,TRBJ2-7,CASSQDRGYEQYF,TGTGCCAGCAGCCAAGACAGGGGCTACGAGCAGTACTTC
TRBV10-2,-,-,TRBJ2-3,CASSELSLADTQYF,TGCGCCAGCAGTGAGTTATCGTTGGCAGATACGCAGTATTTT
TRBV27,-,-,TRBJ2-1,CASSLYSYNEQFF,TGTGCCAGCAGCCTTTACTCCTACAATGAGCAGTTCTTC
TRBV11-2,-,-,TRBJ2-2,CASSPLTGELFF,TGTGCCAGCAGCCCCCTAACCGGGGAGCTGTTTTTT
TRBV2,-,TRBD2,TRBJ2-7,CASSGEGFRYYEQYF,TGTGCCAGCAGTGGGGAGGGTTTCAGATACTACGAGCAGTACTTC
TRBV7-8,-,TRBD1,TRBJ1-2,CASMMDREGGYTF,TGTGCCAGCATGATGGACAGGGAGGGGGGCTACACCTTC
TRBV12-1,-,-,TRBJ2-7,CASSPTSLAVYEQYF,TGTGCCAGCAGCCCAACGTCGCTAGCGGTATACGAGCAGTACTTC
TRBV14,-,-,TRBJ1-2,CASRGSANYGYTF,TGTGCCAGCAGAGGCTCCGCCAACTATGGCTACACCTTC
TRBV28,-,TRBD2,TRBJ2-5,CASSSVPGTTQETQYF,TGTGCCAGCAGTTCCGTCCCCGGGACTACTCAAGAGACCCAGTACTTC
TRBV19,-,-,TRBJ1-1,CASSMDQQGNTEAFF,TGTGCCAGTAGTATGGACCAACAGGGGAACACTGAAGCTTTCTTT
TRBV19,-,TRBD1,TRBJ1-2,CASSIGVEGAFGYTF,TGTGCCAGTAGTATAGGGGTAGAGGGGGCCTTTGGCTACACCTTC
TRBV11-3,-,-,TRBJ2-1,CASSSRERVDNEQFF,TGTGCCAGCAGCTCCAGGGAGAGGGTCGACAATGAGCAGTTCTTC
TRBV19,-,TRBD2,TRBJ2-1,CASSGPGLAGSFSYNEQFF,TGTGCCAGTAGTGGACCGGGACTAGCGGGATCATTCTCCTACAATGAGCAGTTCTTC
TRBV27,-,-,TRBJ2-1,CASSTRGNEQFF,TGTGCCAGCAGTACAAGGGGCAATGAGCAGTTCTTC
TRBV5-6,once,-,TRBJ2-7,CASSWVAATYEQYF,TGTGCCAGCAGCTGGGTGGCGGCCACTTACGAGCAGTACTTC
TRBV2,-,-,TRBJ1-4,CASSETPTKGGNEKLFF,TGTGCCAGCAGTGAAACCCCAACAAAGGGGGGTAATGAAAAACTGTTTTTT
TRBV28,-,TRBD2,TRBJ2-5,CASSPSFALAGEETQYF,TGTGCCAGCAGTCCTAGTTTTGCGCTAGCGGGAGAGGAGACCCAGTACTTC
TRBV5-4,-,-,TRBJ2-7,CASSLRGHPSHEQYF,TGTGCCAGCAGCCTGCGCGGACATCCCTCCCACGAGCAGTACTTC
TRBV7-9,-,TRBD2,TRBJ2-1,CASSSSGMDNEQFF,TGTGCCAGCAGCTCTAGCGGGATGGACAATGAGCAGTTCTTC
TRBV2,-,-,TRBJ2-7,CASSRDSYEQYF,TGTGCCAGCTCGCGGGACTCCTACGAGCAGTACTTC
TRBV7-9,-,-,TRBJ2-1,CASGRTGPYNEQFF,TGTGCCAGCGGTAGGACGGGACCCTACAATGAGCAGTTCTTC